These 30 T cell receptor beta chains were sequenced from one sample in a study of response to subunit inactivated influenza vaccine. TCRdb re-analysed the RT-PCR reads in MiXCR, keeping a single row per CDR3 protein. Altogether 800,000 or so distinct CDR3 sequences are present, 21% being singletons, with the ten largest covering roughly 10%. The sequenced sample was PBMCs from blood, obtained roughly 5 days after vaccination. These receptors originate from a man aged 50 or older who received an inactivated influenza vaccine.

This clonotype was counted ten times or more. The chain carries TRBV29-1 and TRBJ2-5; D gene unclear. V was trimmed by 6 bases and J by 0 bases, leaving 8 bases between them. The length of the CDR3 is 12 residues. CDR1 is SQVTM, CDR2 ANQGSEA, per germline. The CDR3 sequence: CSVSHNQETQYF. The DNA for the CDR3 is TGCAGCGTGTCCCACAACCAAGAGACCCAGTACTTC.

This clonotype was seen only a few times. The chain couples TRBV20-1 to TRBJ2-7; possible D gene TRBD2, 5 bases. This CDR3 comprises 14 residues. Per the germline V gene, CDR1 is DFQATT and CDR2 is SNEGSKA (reference sequence). V lost 2 bases and J 2 bases, leaving 13 bases between the germline ends. CDR3 sequence reads: CSARPGGSTYEQYF. CDR3 DNA sequence: TGCAGTGCTAGACCCGGAGGATCTACCTACGAGCAGTACTTC.

A few counts support this clonotype. The V call is TRBV6-2 or TRBV6-3, the J call TRBJ2-1, with D possibly TRBD1 on 7 matching bases. There are 15 residues in the CDR3. With 2 bases removed from V and 1 base from J, the gap between germline ends came to 9 bases. CDR1 and CDR2 (germline): MNHEY, SVGEGT. CDR3 bases: TGTGCCAGCAGTTACGCAGGGGGGTCCTACAATGAGCAGTTCTTC. Protein sequence: CASSYAGGSYNEQFF.

V is TRBV10-3 and J is TRBJ2-1; D is perhaps TRBD1 or TRBD2 (5 bases each). The CDR3 is made up of 12 amino acids. V lost 10 bases to trimming and J lost 6 bases, with 13 bases between them. Germline V gene sequence: CDR1 ENHRY, CDR2 SYGVKD. The CDR3 loop reads CATHTRGNEQFF. The CDR3 coding sequence is TGTGCCACCCATACTAGGGGCAATGAGCAGTTCTTC.

The chain is built from TRBV5-1 and TRBJ2-1; TRBD2 is a possible D gene (6 bases). In germline, CDR1 is SGHRS, CDR2 YFSETQ. The CDR3 has 15 residues. V was shortened by 0 bases and J by 9 bases, with 16 bases between the two germline ends. The chain's CDR3 is CASSLAGDSRSEQFF. CDR3 DNA sequence: TGCGCCAGCAGCTTGGCTGGGGACTCCCGGAGTGAGCAGTTCTTC.

This clonotype occurred once. This chain connects TRBV5-4 to TRBJ1-2, with 12 nucleotides matching TRBD1. This CDR3 is 16 amino acids long. Trimming at V came to 4 bases and at J to 4 bases, leaving 8 bases not matched to a gene. CDR1 SGHNT and CDR2 YYREEE come from the germline V gene (reference sequence). CDR3 amino acids: CASSRDRGRIGYGYTF. CDR3 nucleotide sequence: TGTGCCAGCAGCCGGGACAGGGGGCGCATCGGCTATGGCTACACCTTC.

The rearrangement uses TRBV6-5 and TRBJ2-7; a weak D match, TRBD1 (5 bases). This CDR3 region has 15 residues. CDR1 is MNHEY and CDR2 is SVGAGI in the germline V gene. The V end lost 0 bases, the J end lost 4 bases, and 13 bases lay between the germline ends. CDR3 in DNA: TGTGCCAGCAGTTACTCTTCGACAGCGAAGTACGAGCAGTACTTC. Its protein is CASSYSSTAKYEQYF.

In its sample, this clonotype was seen a few times. V gene TRBV9 combines with J gene TRBJ2-5, with D perhaps matching TRBD2 (7 bases). Between the trimmed V and J ends, which lost 3 bases and 5 bases, there was a span of 14 bases. Per germline, CDR1 SGDLS and CDR2 YYNGEE. The CDR3 spans 14 residues. CDR3 loop: CASSGGGPGETQYF. As DNA, the CDR3 is TGTGCCAGCAGCGGGGGGGGGCCAGGGGAGACCCAGTACTTC. Full variable domain (missing parts from reference TRBV9 and TRBJ2-5): DSGVTQTPKHLITATGQRVTLRCSPRSGDLSVYWYQQSLDQGLQFLIQYYNGEERAKGNILERFSAQQFPDLHSELNLSSLELGDSALYFCASSGGGPGETQYFGPGTRLLVL.

This clonotype has a handful of counts. This sequence joins TRBV7-8 and TRBJ1-6, with D unclear. Germline V gives CDR1 SGHVS, CDR2 FQNEAQ. This CDR3 spans 12 amino acids. Trimming took off 3 bases at V and 10 bases at J, with 7 bases between the two ends. Written as DNA, the CDR3 is TGTGCCAGCAGCTTTGTAAGCTCACCCCTCCACTTT. Translation: CASSFVSSPLHF. The variable domain in full, with the rest retrieved from reference TRBV7-8 and TRBJ1-6, is GAGVSQSPRYKVAKRGQDVALRCDPISGHVSLFWYQQALGQGPEFLTYFQNEAQLDKSGLPSDRFFAERPEGSVSTLKIQRTQQEDSAVYLCASSFVSSPLHFGNGTRLTVT.

This clonotype was found a few times. The junction shows a germline mismatch at one end, possibly a read error. This chain joins TRBV2 and TRBJ2-1; possibly TRBD1 for D (6 bases). The CDR3 contains 13 residues. Germline V gives CDR1 SNHLY, CDR2 FYNNEI. In DNA, the CDR3 is TGTGCCAGCAGGGAAGGGACAACTACCGGGCAGTTCTTC. Its translation is CASREGTTTGQFF.

This rearrangement joins TRBV7-2 to TRBJ2-1, with 11 bases matching TRBD2. V lost 2 bases to trimming and J lost 6 bases; unmatched junction nucleotides: 6. Germline assignment: CDR1 SGHTA and CDR2 FQGNSA. The CDR3 runs to 16 residues. CDR3 nucleotides: TGTGCCAGCAGCTTAATGTCGGGGACTAGCGGCAATGAGCAGTTCTTC. Encoded protein: CASSLMSGTSGNEQFF.

This chain links TRBV18 with TRBJ2-7, with 7 positions matching TRBD1. Losses at the gene ends were 0 bases for V and 5 bases for J; bases not matched to a gene: 4. From germline, CDR1 is KGHSH and CDR2 LQKENI. The CDR3 sequence is 14 residues long. The CDR3 DNA sequence: TGTGCCAGCTCACCACCGGAAAGGGGGCACGAGCAGTACTTC. Protein product: CASSPPERGHEQYF.

As to this clonotype: The conserved phenylalanine or tryptophan normally closing the CDR3 is absent here, so this likely arose from a read error. The V gene is TRBV12-3 or TRBV12-4, the J gene TRBJ1-5; D is ambiguous. Trimming took off 3 bases at V and 3 bases at J, with 3 bases between the two ends. The CDR3 contains 12 residues. Written as DNA, the CDR3 is TGTGCCAGCAGTTTGCACAATCAGCCCCAGCATCTT. It codes for CASSLHNQPQHL.

The chain is built from TRBV18 and TRBJ2-5, with 8 bases identical to TRBD1. Germline loops: CDR1 KGHSH, CDR2 LQKENI. Losses at the gene ends were 9 bases for V and 4 bases for J; bases not matched to a gene: 16. The CDR3 sequence is 16 residues long. The CDR3 DNA reads TGTGCCAGTCAAGGACCCGGACAGGGTCAAGGAGAGACCCAGTACTTC. It yields the protein CASQGPGQGQGETQYF.

This clonotype was detected only once. V and J are TRBV12-3 or TRBV12-4 and TRBJ2-6; D possibly corresponds to TRBD2 (6 bases). Trimming shortened V by 0 bases and J by 3 bases, and 12 bases separated the two germline ends. This CDR3 comprises 17 residues. The CDR3 is CASSLAEGIYGANVLTF. The CDR3 nucleotides are TGTGCCAGCAGTTTAGCGGAGGGAATCTATGGGGCCAACGTCCTGACTTTC.

This chain uses TRBV2 with TRBJ2-7, with 9 bases lining up with TRBD2. CDR3 length: 13 residues. Trimming took 6 bases from V and 3 from J; bases not matched to a gene: 3. In germline, CDR1 is SNHLY, CDR2 FYNNEI. CDR3 nucleotides: TGTGCCAGCAGACAAGCGGGAGGCTACGAGCAGTACTTC. It yields the protein CASRQAGGYEQYF.

The chain combines TRBV5-1 with TRBJ2-2, with a tentative D call TRBD1 (6 bases). Trimming cost V 3 bases and J 5 bases, with 17 bases left between them. The CDR3 consists of 16 residues. From germline, CDR1 is SGHRS and CDR2 YFSETQ. The CDR3 DNA is TGCGCCAGCAGCTCATCCCCGGGCCAGGGGACCGGGGAGCTGTTTTTT. It translates to CASSSSPGQGTGELFF.

This clonotype has only a few counts. The V gene is TRBV6-5, the J gene TRBJ2-1; weak D call: TRBD1 (5 bases). The V gene's germline CDR1 is MNHEY and CDR2 SVGAGI. The CDR3 sequence is 12 residues long. V was shortened by 5 bases and J by 12 bases, with 14 bases between the two germline ends. CDR3 loop: CASSLKGLSQFF. In DNA form, the CDR3 reads TGTGCCAGCAGTCTCAAGGGGCTTTCGCAGTTCTTC.

This chain uses TRBV12-2 with TRBJ2-7; the table calls TRBD2, which could not be checked here. TRBV12-2 is flagged as a pseudogene. The CDR3 consists of 18 residues. The CDR3 sequence is CASRLSDGKREALDEQYF. CDR3 bases: TGTGCAAGTCGCTTATCGGATGGTAAGCGGGAGGCCCTGGACGAGCAGTACTTC.

This clonotype has a handful of counts. The chain recombines TRBV12-3 or TRBV12-4 with TRBJ2-1, with D maybe TRBD2 (7 bases). This CDR3 comprises 15 residues. V lost 6 bases to trimming and J lost 6 bases, with 18 bases between them. Here the CDR3 DNA reads TGTGCCAGCAGCGGGGGGCAGGGTTTGGTCAATGAGCAGTTCTTC. Residues: CASSGGQGLVNEQFF.

The chain joins TRBV9 to TRBJ2-3, with D perhaps TRBD2 (5 bases). This CDR3 is built from 15 residues. V lost 1 base, J lost 0 bases, and 9 bases lay in between. Per germline, CDR1 SGDLS and CDR2 YYNGEE. This chain's CDR3 is CASSVISASTDTQYF. The CDR3 DNA follows: TGTGCCAGCAGCGTAATTAGCGCCAGCACAGATACGCAGTATTTT.

This clonotype was counted only a few times. This chain uses TRBV4-3 with TRBJ1-4, with D possibly matching TRBD1 (5 bases). This CDR3 is built from 15 residues. The germline CDR1 and CDR2 sequences are LGHNA and YSLEER. The ends were cut back, 0 bases at V and 7 bases at J, with 12 bases in the middle. CDR3 coding DNA: TGCGCCAGCAGCCAAGACCAGGGCCTAGGTGAAAAACTGTTTTTT. Amino acid sequence: CASSQDQGLGEKLFF.

The CDR3 sequence: CSARGEMGLGEQYF. CDR3 coding DNA: TGCAGTGCTAGAGGGGAGATGGGGTTGGGGGAGCAGTACTTC. V and J are TRBV20-1 and TRBJ2-7, with D possibly being TRBD2 (5 bases). Trimming removed 1 base at V and 7 bases at J, with 17 bases between. CDR3 length equals 14 residues. CDR1 and CDR2 from the germline V gene are DFQATT and SNEGSKA (reference sequence).

V and J are TRBV2 and TRBJ2-7; 8 positions match TRBD2. The germline gives CDR1 SNHLY, CDR2 FYNNEI. V gave up 2 bases and J gave up 3 bases; unmatched junction bases: 15. This CDR3 region has 18 residues. For the CDR3, the DNA is TGTGCCAGCAGTGAAAAGGCTCTGGGGTCAGCGGGAGTCTACGAGCAGTACTTC. This gives the protein CASSEKALGSAGVYEQYF.

In this sample, this clonotype turned up a few times. V and J are TRBV11-1 and TRBJ2-5; D unclear. This CDR3 comprises 13 residues. V lost 5 bases, J lost 5 bases, and 12 bases lay in between. Germline V gives CDR1 SGHAT, CDR2 FQDESV (reference sequence). CDR3 amino acids: CASSKSTEETQYF. The CDR3 coding sequence is TGTGCCAGCAGCAAAAGTACCGAGGAGACCCAGTACTTC.

The rearrangement links TRBV20-1 to TRBJ2-1; the D is unclear. The V and J ends lost 5 bases and 3 bases respectively, with 23 bases between them. Germline CDR1 is DFQATT and CDR2 is SNEGSKA (reference sequence). CDR3 size: 17 residues. This CDR3 reads CSAFSLGPLRDYNEQFF. The DNA of the CDR3 is TGCAGTGCTTTTTCCCTCGGGCCCCTCCGAGACTACAATGAGCAGTTCTTC.

This chain connects TRBV28 to TRBJ1-4; 10 bases match TRBD1. Trimming took 5 bases from V and 7 from J; bases not matched to a gene: 7. CDR1 MDHEN and CDR2 SYDVKM come from the germline V gene. The CDR3 contains 15 residues. The CDR3 region is CASSPWTGGSEKLFF. The CDR3 DNA sequence: TGTGCCAGCAGTCCGTGGACAGGGGGTAGTGAAAAACTGTTTTTT.

This clonotype has at least ten counts. The chain links TRBV20-1 to TRBJ2-1; 9 nucleotides agree with TRBD1. The CDR3 covers 14 residues. J gave up 15 bases and V 1 base, and 13 bases lay outside the gene matches. Germline-derived CDR1 and CDR2 are DFQATT and SNEGSKA (reference sequence). The DNA of the CDR3 is TGCAGTGCTAGAGGGGGGGCGGGGACAGGGAATTGGTTCTTC. Encoded protein: CSARGGAGTGNWFF.

The chain has TRBV12-3 or TRBV12-4 and TRBJ2-3; 11 bases align to TRBD2. V dropped 5 bases and J dropped 9; count of bases not matched to a gene: 13. The CDR3 covers 16 residues. The DNA of the CDR3 is TGTGCCAGCAGTACATATCTTAGCGGGGGGGCCACCACGCAGTATTTT. Amino acids: CASSTYLSGGATTQYF.

V is TRBV5-1 and J is TRBJ2-1; D tentatively fits TRBD1 or TRBD2 (5 bases each). The V gene lost 0 bases and the J gene lost 7 bases, with 17 bases spanning the gap. This CDR3 is built from 16 residues. CDR1 is SGHRS and CDR2 is YFSETQ in the germline V gene. Here the CDR3 reads CASSLEGTLTFNEQFF. The CDR3, as DNA: TGCGCCAGCAGCTTGGAGGGGACCCTGACTTTTAATGAGCAGTTCTTC.